One sample yielded the 29 T cell receptor beta chains listed below, sequenced in a study of graft-versus-host responses after intestinal transplantation. Sequencing used immunoSEQ multiplex PCR; TCRdb keeps in-frame clones, though not all of them. The sample includes 80,000 to 100,000 clones, about 94% of them seen just once. For these TCRs, the target antigens are not known. Source: unstimulated CD4+ T cells sorted from spleen or lymph node cells, taken before intestinal transplant. The receptor source for this set is a human donor who received an intestinal transplant.

The chain couples TRBV2 to TRBJ2-7; possibly TRBD1 for D (7 bases). Germline loops: CDR1 SNHLY, CDR2 FYNNEI. V lost 2 bases and J lost 5, with 22 bases in between. The CDR3 runs to 17 residues. CDR3 amino acids: CASSETTLVTRGDEQYF. CDR3 nucleotides: TGTGCCAGCAGTGAAACAACACTTGTCACCAGGGGGGACGAGCAGTACTTC. The full variable domain, completed using reference TRBV2 and TRBJ2-7, is EPEVTQTPSHQVTQMGQEVILRCVPISNHLYFYWYRQILGQKVEFLVSFYNNEISEKSEIFDDQFSVERPDGSNFTLKIRSTKLEDSAMYFCASSETTLVTRGDEQYFGPGTRLTVT.

The chain uses TRBV18 and TRBJ2-3; TRBD1 matches 7 bases. The CDR3 spans 15 residues. From germline, CDR1 is KGHSH and CDR2 LQKENI. Trimming at V came to 3 bases and at J to 3 bases, leaving 6 bases not matched to a gene. The CDR3 DNA sequence: TGTGCCAGCTCACCGGACAGGTCAGGTACAGATACGCAGTATTTT. Protein: CASSPDRSGTDTQYF.

In its sample, this clone was seen a few times. The chain employs TRBV7-9 and TRBJ1-4, with a possible D match to TRBD1 (5 bases). Trimming cost V 5 bases and J 2 bases, with 12 bases left between them. Germline V CDR1 and CDR2: SEHNR, FQNEAQ (reference sequence). The CDR3 spans 15 residues. The CDR3 is CASSPGIWTNEKLFF. CDR3 in DNA: TGTGCCAGCAGCCCAGGGATATGGACTAATGAAAAACTGTTTTTT.

The rearrangement uses TRBV30 and TRBJ2-1, with TRBD2 matching 13 bases. J gave up 8 bases and V 5 bases, and 9 bases lay outside the gene matches. This CDR3 comprises 15 residues. Per the germline V gene, CDR1 is GTSNPN and CDR2 is SVGIG (reference sequence). The CDR3: CAWGGLAGAGHEQFF. Written as DNA, the CDR3 is TGTGCCTGGGGCGGACTAGCGGGAGCCGGGCATGAGCAGTTCTTC.

The gene calls are TRBV7-3 and TRBJ2-6; D perhaps matches TRBD1 (6 bases). V gave up 4 bases and J gave up 1 base, with 11 bases separating them. The CDR3 loop spans 16 amino acids. Germline CDR1 and CDR2: SGHTA and FQGTGA. The CDR3 sequence: CASSSRTVSGANVLTF. Written as DNA, the CDR3 is TGTGCCAGCAGCTCCCGGACAGTATCTGGGGCCAACGTCCTGACTTTC.

The V and J genes are TRBV6-1 and TRBJ2-7; a possible D gene is TRBD1 (5 bases). Per the germline V gene, CDR1 is MNHNS and CDR2 is SASEGT. V was shortened by 6 bases and J by 0 bases, with 15 bases between the two germline ends. The CDR3 sequence is 15 residues long. The DNA for the CDR3 is TGTGCCAGCAGCGTCCTGGACACCTACTCCTACGAGCAGTACTTC. Its translation: CASSVLDTYSYEQYF.

This rearrangement joins TRBV18 to TRBJ2-5; D call uncertain. Looked up from germline, CDR1 is KGHSH and CDR2 is LQKENI. The CDR3 spans 13 residues. V shed 2 bases and J shed 5 bases, with 9 bases lying between them. CDR3 DNA sequence: TGTGCCAGCTCACCATCATCCCCCGAGACCCAGTACTTC. Protein sequence: CASSPSSPETQYF.

The V call is TRBV2, the J call TRBJ2-3, with 9 positions matching TRBD1. From germline, CDR1 is SNHLY and CDR2 FYNNEI. CDR3 size: 15 residues. V dropped 4 bases and J dropped 4; count of bases not matched to a gene: 6. This CDR3 reads CASSAEGQGADTQYF. CDR3 sequence (DNA): TGTGCCAGCAGTGCGGAGGGACAGGGAGCAGATACGCAGTATTTT. The whole variable domain, remainder taken from reference TRBV2 and TRBJ2-3, is EPEVTQTPSHQVTQMGQEVILRCVPISNHLYFYWYRQILGQKVEFLVSFYNNEISEKSEIFDDQFSVERPDGSNFTLKIRSTKLEDSAMYFCASSAEGQGADTQYFGPGTRLTVL.

V is TRBV4-2 and J is TRBJ2-2, with 7 positions matching TRBD2. In germline, CDR1 is LGHNA, CDR2 YNFKEQ. This CDR3 region has 17 residues. Losses at the gene ends were 0 bases for V and 7 bases for J; bases not matched to a gene: 11. Here the CDR3 reads CASSQDRVSGWIGELFF. CDR3 nucleotides: TGTGCCAGCAGCCAAGATCGGGTTAGCGGGTGGATCGGGGAGCTGTTTTTT.

The J gene is TRBJ2-5, the V gene TRBV5-1; D unclear. Trimming took 3 bases from V and 3 from J, leaving 6 bases between them. Looked up from germline, CDR1 is SGHRS and CDR2 is YFSETQ. This CDR3 has 12 amino acids. CDR3 amino acids: CASSSTEETQYF. CDR3 nucleotide sequence: TGCGCCAGCAGCTCGACTGAAGAGACCCAGTACTTC.

The V gene is TRBV30, the J gene TRBJ1-1, with D unresolved. This CDR3 is 15 amino acids long. Trimming took 0 bases from V and 0 from J, leaving 11 bases between them. The V gene's germline CDR1 is GTSNPN and CDR2 SVGIG (reference sequence). The CDR3 DNA reads TGTGCCTGGAGTGTAATGAGGGTCCTGAACACTGAAGCTTTCTTT. Protein sequence: CAWSVMRVLNTEAFF.

This chain connects TRBV19 to TRBJ2-1, with 13 bases identical to TRBD2. V lost 5 bases to trimming and J lost 4 bases; unmatched junction nucleotides: 14. This CDR3 spans 19 amino acids. Germline lookup yields CDR1 LNHDA and CDR2 SQIVND (reference sequence). The CDR3 DNA reads TGTGCCAGTAGTGCCAGACTAGCGGGGGGACTCACCGCGTACAATGAGCAGTTCTTC. Translated: CASSARLAGGLTAYNEQFF.

The J gene is TRBJ2-1, the V gene TRBV2; possibly TRBD2 for D (6 bases). The V end lost 5 bases, the J end lost 10 bases, and 12 bases lay between the germline ends. Germline V gene lookup returns CDR1 SNHLY and CDR2 FYNNEI. The CDR3 totals 12 residues. The chain's CDR3 is CASSRDSREQFF. The CDR3 region has the DNA TGTGCCAGCAGTCGGGACTCCCGGGAGCAGTTCTTC.

The chain combines TRBV18 with TRBJ2-3; no firm D call. This CDR3 has 13 residues. Germline CDR1 KGHSH, CDR2 LQKENI. The V gene lost 3 bases and the J gene lost 8 bases, with 12 bases spanning the gap. DNA of the CDR3: TGTGCCAGCTCACCCTCGTCTTCGGGTACGCAGTATTTT. This gives the protein CASSPSSSGTQYF.

The V gene is TRBV4-3, the J gene TRBJ2-7, with D perhaps TRBD1 (5 bases). V dropped 0 bases and J dropped 9 bases, with 12 bases sitting between them. Germline CDR1 and CDR2: LGHNA and YSLEER. The CDR3 is 13 amino acids. CDR3 amino acids: CASSQDRATGQYF. Written as DNA, the CDR3 is TGCGCCAGCAGCCAAGATCGCGCCACAGGGCAGTACTTC.

This chain joins TRBV5-5 and TRBJ2-5; tentatively, D is TRBD1 (6 bases). The ends were cut back, 3 bases at V and 1 base at J, with 10 bases in the middle. Germline V gene sequence: CDR1 SGHKS, CDR2 YYEKEE (reference sequence). The CDR3 has 14 amino acids. The CDR3 DNA reads TGTGCCAGCAGCTCCACAGGGACCCAAGAGACCCAGTACTTC. Amino acids: CASSSTGTQETQYF.

Points on this clone: Other nucleotide sequences in the sample specify the same CDR3. This chain links TRBV23-1 with TRBJ2-7; D remains unclear. TRBV23-1 is labeled an ORF, and its function is uncertain. Trimming cost V 2 bases and J 3 bases, with 11 bases left between them. The CDR3 has 14 amino acids. DNA for the CDR3: TGCGCCAGCAGTCAAACAAGTTCTGGCTACGAGCAGTACTTC. It yields the protein CASSQTSSGYEQYF.

The chain has TRBV9 and TRBJ1-2; 12 bases align to TRBD1. Germline CDR1 is SGDLS and CDR2 is YYNGEE. The CDR3 is 17 residues long. V was clipped by 0 bases and J by 3 bases; unmatched bases: 6. The chain's CDR3 is CASSVGLGQGAYYGYTF. The CDR3 DNA reads TGTGCCAGCAGCGTAGGTCTGGGACAGGGGGCTTACTATGGCTACACCTTC.

The V and J genes are TRBV18 and TRBJ2-3; D remains unclear. V was trimmed by 2 bases and J by 5 bases, leaving 8 bases between them. This CDR3 region has 13 residues. Germline-derived CDR1 and CDR2 are KGHSH and LQKENI. CDR3 protein: CASSPVLQDTQYF. The CDR3 DNA reads TGTGCCAGCTCACCAGTACTACAAGATACGCAGTATTTT.

V and J are TRBV5-4 and TRBJ2-7, with a weak D call TRBD2 (6 bases). This CDR3 is built from 14 residues. The germline CDR1 and CDR2 sequences are SGHNT and YYREEE (reference sequence). V lost 4 bases to trimming and J lost 0 bases, with 11 bases between them. In DNA form, the CDR3 reads TGTGCCAGCAGCCCTCCCGGGAGCTCCTACGAGCAGTACTTC. It translates to CASSPPGSSYEQYF.

In nucleotides, the CDR3 is TGCGCCAGCAGCTTGGGGCAGGGGACTAATGAAAAACTGTTTTTT. Its translation is CASSLGQGTNEKLFF. The chain joins TRBV5-1 to TRBJ1-4, with D maybe TRBD1 (6 bases). The CDR3 has 15 residues. V was trimmed by 0 bases and J by 2 bases, leaving 8 bases between them. Germline CDR1 reads SGHRS; CDR2 reads YFSETQ.

The V call is TRBV9, the J call TRBJ2-2; no clear D. The CDR3 consists of 13 residues. From germline, CDR1 is SGDLS and CDR2 YYNGEE. V was cut by 0 bases and J by 3 bases, with 3 bases left in between. The CDR3 here is CASSVGDTGELFF. The CDR3 nucleotides are TGTGCCAGCAGCGTAGGCGACACCGGGGAGCTGTTTTTT.

The V gene is TRBV9, the J gene TRBJ1-1; perhaps TRBD1 as D (5 bases). Germline V gene lookup returns CDR1 SGDLS and CDR2 YYNGEE. This CDR3 has 14 amino acids. V dropped 0 bases and J dropped 1 base, with 7 bases sitting between them. The CDR3 region is CASSVGDWNTEAFF. The CDR3 DNA sequence: TGTGCCAGCAGCGTAGGGGACTGGAACACTGAAGCTTTCTTT.

The chain carries TRBV19 and TRBJ2-2; 9 bases match TRBD1. V was pared by 6 bases and J by 6 bases, with 11 bases of the junction left unmatched. Germline V gene data show CDR1 as LNHDA and CDR2 as SQIVND (reference sequence). This CDR3 comprises 16 residues. CDR3 residues: CASSRQGTGKAGELFF. The CDR3 DNA reads as TGTGCCAGTAGCAGACAGGGGACAGGGAAGGCCGGGGAGCTGTTTTTT.

V and J are TRBV27 and TRBJ2-3, with TRBD1 matching 7 bases. This CDR3 has 16 residues. Trimming removed 6 bases from V and 1 base from J; junction bases left unmatched: 10. Per the germline V gene, CDR1 is MNHEY and CDR2 is SMNVEV (reference sequence). The CDR3 nucleotides read TGTGCCAGCAGGCGAAGAGGGGGCGCCGGCACAGATACGCAGTATTTT. It yields the protein CASRRRGGAGTDTQYF.

The chain is built from TRBV6-1 and TRBJ2-5; D unclear. V shed 6 bases and J shed 5 bases, with 13 bases lying between them. This CDR3 has 13 amino acids. Germline CDR1 reads MNHNS; CDR2 reads SASEGT. The CDR3 DNA is TGTGCCAGCAGCGCCTCAGCGTGGGAGACCCAGTACTTC. Translating it yields CASSASAWETQYF.

V is TRBV5-1 and J is TRBJ2-1; maybe TRBD2 (5 bases). V dropped 2 bases and J dropped 13 bases, with 13 bases sitting between them. Germline V CDR1 and CDR2: SGHRS, YFSETQ. The CDR3 is 12 amino acids. The chain's CDR3 is CASSFEGSNQFF. The CDR3 bases are TGCGCCAGCAGCTTCGAGGGTTCGAACCAGTTCTTC.

The chain couples TRBV6-1 to TRBJ2-3; maybe TRBD2 (7 bases). Germline V gene data show CDR1 as MNHNS and CDR2 as SASEGT. V was cut by 4 bases and J by 0 bases, with 17 bases left in between. The CDR3 loop spans 17 amino acids. This chain's CDR3 is CASSASRGATSTDTQYF. CDR3 DNA sequence: TGTGCCAGCAGTGCCTCCCGGGGGGCTACTAGCACAGATACGCAGTATTTT.

V gene TRBV6-6 combines with J gene TRBJ2-7; 8 bases fit TRBD1. CDR3 length equals 15 residues. J gave up 4 bases and V 2 bases, and 7 bases lay outside the gene matches. Germline V gives CDR1 MNHNY, CDR2 SVGAGI (reference sequence). For the CDR3, the DNA is TGTGCCAGCAGTTACCAGGGGGCTTTGAGTTACGAGCAGTACTTC. It codes for CASSYQGALSYEQYF.